This TCR beta chain emerged from a study of T-cell memory formation after mild COVID-19. The sample holds a few counts of this clonotype. This CDR3 is built from 14 residues. The germline V gene encodes CDR1 WNHNN and CDR2 SYGVQD (reference sequence). V gave up 9 bases and J gave up 5 bases; unmatched junction bases: 12. Via MiXCR, TCRdb re-called the 5' RACE reads, giving one row per CDR3 protein. The sample records about 270,000 distinct CDR3 sequences, around 16% being singletons. The clonotype comes from a man aged 18 to 29 who had mild COVID-19 (a few samples of this study predate the infection). Cell type and time point are not known. Sequenced sample: PBMCs or a T cell subset sorted from them (not recorded which). The chain recombines TRBV10-1 with TRBJ1-1; 7 nucleotides match TRBD1. The CDR3 spells CARTGFDVGTEAFF. The CDR3 region has the DNA TGCGCCAGGACAGGGTTTGACGTTGGGACTGAAGCTTTCTTT.